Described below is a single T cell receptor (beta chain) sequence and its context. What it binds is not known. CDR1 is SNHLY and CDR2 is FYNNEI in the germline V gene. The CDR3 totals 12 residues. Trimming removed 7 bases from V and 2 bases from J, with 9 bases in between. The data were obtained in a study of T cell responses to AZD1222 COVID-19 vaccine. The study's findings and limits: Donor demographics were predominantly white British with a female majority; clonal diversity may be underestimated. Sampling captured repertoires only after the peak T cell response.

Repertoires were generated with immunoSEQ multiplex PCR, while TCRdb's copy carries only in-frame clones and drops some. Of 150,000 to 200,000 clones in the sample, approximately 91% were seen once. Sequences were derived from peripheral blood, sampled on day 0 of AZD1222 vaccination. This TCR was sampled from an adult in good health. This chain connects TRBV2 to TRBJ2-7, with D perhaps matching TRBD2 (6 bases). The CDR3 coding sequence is TGTGCCAGCAAGGAGGGGACCTACGAGCAGTACTTC. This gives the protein CASKEGTYEQYF.